The 21 T cell receptor beta chains in this list originate from one sample, sequenced in a study of T cell changes during pregnancy in multiple sclerosis. Method: immunoSEQ multiplex PCR; TCRdb's copy keeps in-frame clones and lacks some. Of some 110,000 clones listed, around nine tenths are singletons. Specimen: peripheral blood, collected in the third trimester of pregnancy. Receptors were obtained from a female donor with multiple sclerosis, enrolled in a pregnancy study.

V gene TRBV2 combines with J gene TRBJ2-1; 8 positions match TRBD2. CDR1 and CDR2 (germline): SNHLY, FYNNEI. Trimming at V came to 4 bases and at J to 7 bases, leaving 6 bases not matched to a gene. The CDR3 has 14 amino acids. The CDR3 is CASSVSGSGNEQFF. CDR3 DNA sequence: TGTGCCAGCAGTGTGAGCGGGAGTGGGAATGAGCAGTTCTTC.

This clone showed up just once. V is TRBV6-5 and J is TRBJ2-1; 14 bases align to TRBD2. CDR3 length equals 15 residues. Germline trimming cut 5 bases from V and 7 bases from J; bases unmatched to any gene: 4. Germline CDR1 MNHEY, CDR2 SVGAGI. The CDR3 DNA follows: TGTGCCAGCAGTCAGCGGACTAGCGGGAGGAATGAGCAGTTCTTC. This encodes CASSQRTSGRNEQFF.

This sequence joins TRBV2 and TRBJ2-2, with 13 bases matching TRBD2. Trimming at V came to 5 bases and at J to 2 bases, leaving 5 bases not matched to a gene. Per germline, CDR1 SNHLY and CDR2 FYNNEI. This CDR3 has 17 residues. As DNA, the CDR3 is TGTGCCAGCAGTCTACTAGCGGGGGGGCTTAACACCGGGGAGCTGTTTTTT. Protein: CASSLLAGGLNTGELFF.

CDR3 sequence reads: CASSLTVTGSGGELFF. The CDR3, as DNA: TGTGCCAGCAGCTTAACGGTAACGGGATCCGGCGGGGAGCTGTTTTTT. The chain combines TRBV7-2 with TRBJ2-2, with D perhaps matching TRBD2 (5 bases). The V end was cut by 2 bases, the J end by 7 bases, with 17 bases between. The CDR3 has 16 residues. Germline assignment: CDR1 SGHTA and CDR2 FQGNSA. Looking up the rest from reference TRBV7-2 and TRBJ2-2 gives the full variable domain: GAGVSQSPSNKVTEKGKDVELRCDPISGHTALYWYRQSLGQGLEFLIYFQGNSAPDKSGLPSDRFSAERTGGSVSTLTIQRTQQEDSAVYLCASSLTVTGSGGELFFGEGSRLTVL.

The CDR3 DNA reads as TGTGCCAGCAGCTGGGAGGTGAACACTGAAGCTTTCTTT. Amino acids: CASSWEVNTEAFF. This chain connects TRBV7-9 to TRBJ1-1; D uncertain. CDR1 and CDR2 (germline): SEHNR, FQNEAQ (reference sequence). The CDR3 consists of 13 residues. V gave up 4 bases and J gave up 0 bases, with 6 bases separating them.

The chain is built from TRBV13 and TRBJ1-2; perhaps TRBD1 as D (5 bases). This CDR3 contains 12 residues. The germline gives CDR1 PRHDT, CDR2 FYEKMQ (reference sequence). Trimming left V 4 bases short and J 6 bases short, with 9 bases between. As DNA, the CDR3 is TGTGCCAGCAGCTCCGGGGGGGATGGCTACACCTTC. It translates to CASSSGGDGYTF.

The V and J genes are TRBV28 and TRBJ2-7; D is uncertain. CDR1 and CDR2 from the germline V gene are MDHEN and SYDVKM. The CDR3 is 15 amino acids. The ends were cut back, 1 base at V and 6 bases at J, with 16 bases in the middle. The CDR3 loop reads CASSLSANYDLEQYF. The CDR3 DNA follows: TGTGCCAGCAGTTTATCGGCTAACTACGATCTCGAGCAGTACTTC.

V gene TRBV30 combines with J gene TRBJ1-2; 10 positions match TRBD1. The CDR3 totals 19 residues. Germline V CDR1 and CDR2: GTSNPN, SVGIG (reference sequence). Trimming removed 1 base from V and 0 bases from J; junction bases left unmatched: 14. The CDR3 nucleotides are TGTGCCTGGAGTGGACAGGGGGCGCGTAGAAGGCCAGCTAACTATGGCTACACCTTC. Its translation: CAWSGQGARRRPANYGYTF.

V is TRBV6-4 and J is TRBJ2-1, with 13 bases fitting TRBD2. V dropped 3 bases and J dropped 8; count of bases not matched to a gene: 4. The CDR3 has 15 amino acids. Germline assignment: CDR1 MRHNA and CDR2 SNTAGT. CDR3 sequence: CASSEGLAGLDEQFF. The CDR3 coding sequence is TGTGCCAGCAGTGAGGGACTAGCGGGACTTGATGAGCAGTTCTTC.

This chain connects TRBV6-5 to TRBJ1-2; 7 bases fit TRBD1. Trimming took 2 bases from V and 13 from J; bases not matched to a gene: 10. Germline V gene lookup returns CDR1 MNHEY and CDR2 SVGAGI. This CDR3 spans 13 amino acids. Here the CDR3 DNA reads TGTGCCAGCAGTTACCTACTCAGGGGGGTGTGCACCTTC. Translated: CASSYLLRGVCTF.

The chain has TRBV18 and TRBJ2-4, with 7 bases fitting TRBD1. J lost 3 bases, V lost 4 bases, and 12 bases had no gene match. The CDR3 covers 17 residues. From germline, CDR1 is KGHSH and CDR2 LQKENI. The CDR3 DNA follows: TGTGCCAGCTCACAAGGTATAAGACAGGGTGGCAAAAACATTCAGTACTTC. Translated: CASSQGIRQGGKNIQYF.

This clone was recorded once. The chain links TRBV28 to TRBJ1-4; possibly TRBD1 for D (6 bases). V was clipped by 8 bases and J by 10 bases, with 23 bases between them. The CDR3 length is 15 residues. The germline V gene has CDR1 MDHEN and CDR2 SYDVKM. Here the CDR3 DNA reads TGTGCCAGCCAAGATAGAGCAGGGGAAAAGGTAAAACTGTTTTTT. Encoded protein: CASQDRAGEKVKLFF. Together with reference TRBV28 and TRBJ1-4, the CDR3 gives the full variable domain: DVKVTQSSRYLVKRTGEKVFLECVQDMDHENMFWYRQDPGLGLRLIYFSYDVKMKEKGDIPEGYSVSREKKERFSLILESASTNQTSMYLCASQDRAGEKVKLFFGSGTQLSVL.

V usage is TRBV28 and J usage is TRBJ1-3, with 7 bases identical to TRBD1. Germline V gene sequence: CDR1 MDHEN, CDR2 SYDVKM. The CDR3 length is 13 residues. With 7 bases clipped from V and 4 bases from J, the junction kept 4 bases outside the gene matches. The CDR3 loop reads CASTLTGGNTIYF. CDR3 in DNA: TGTGCCAGCACCCTGACAGGGGGAAACACCATATATTTT. The variable domain in full, completed from reference TRBV28 and TRBJ1-3, reads DVKVTQSSRYLVKRTGEKVFLECVQDMDHENMFWYRQDPGLGLRLIYFSYDVKMKEKGDIPEGYSVSREKKERFSLILESASTNQTSMYLCASTLTGGNTIYFGEGSWLTVV.

The V gene is TRBV9, the J gene TRBJ2-7, with 10 bases lining up with TRBD2. From germline, CDR1 is SGDLS and CDR2 YYNGEE. CDR3 length equals 15 residues. Trimming removed 4 bases from V and 2 bases from J; junction bases left unmatched: 6. As DNA, the CDR3 is TGTGCCAGCAGCTCACGACTAGCGGGTCCCTACGAGCAGTACTTC. Translation: CASSSRLAGPYEQYF.

V is TRBV13 and J is TRBJ1-4, with 9 bases identical to TRBD1. The CDR3 covers 15 residues. From germline, CDR1 is PRHDT and CDR2 FYEKMQ (reference sequence). V shed 5 bases and J 8 bases; nucleotides not matched to a gene: 9. In DNA form, the CDR3 reads TGTGCCAGCAGCCCTCCGGGACAGGGAGGCGAAAAACTGTTTTTT. Its translation is CASSPPGQGGEKLFF.

The chain is built from TRBV19 and TRBJ2-3; D is uncertain. The V end was cut by 4 bases, the J end by 0 bases, with 11 bases between. The CDR3 has 15 amino acids. Germline CDR1 LNHDA, CDR2 SQIVND (reference sequence). The CDR3 DNA follows: TGTGCCAGTAGTACGACACCAACTAGCACAGATACGCAGTATTTT. The encoded protein is CASSTTPTSTDTQYF.

This rearrangement joins TRBV28 to TRBJ2-7, with 8 bases that match TRBD1. The CDR3 extends over 14 amino acids. Germline V gene data show CDR1 as MDHEN and CDR2 as SYDVKM. With 5 bases clipped from V and 7 bases from J, the junction kept 10 bases outside the gene matches. This chain's CDR3 is CASSADRARKEQYF. CDR3 DNA sequence: TGTGCCAGCAGTGCGGACAGGGCACGGAAAGAGCAGTACTTC.

This chain uses TRBV21-1 with TRBJ2-7; TRBD2, as called in the table, went unchecked against the DNA. TRBV21-1 is termed a pseudogene. The CDR3 sequence is 16 residues long. CDR3 in DNA: TGTGCCAGCAGCAAAGGAGAGCGGGGGTGCACCTACGAGCAGTACTTC. Protein sequence: CASSKGERGCTYEQYF.

This chain connects TRBV5-1 to TRBJ2-2, with D uncertain. Per the germline V gene, CDR1 is SGHRS and CDR2 is YFSETQ. Trimming removed 8 bases at V and 0 bases at J, with 8 bases between. The CDR3 length is 13 residues. CDR3 bases: TGCGCCAGTCCGCGGCCGAACACCGGGGAGCTGTTTTTT. It is translated as CASPRPNTGELFF. Variable domain in full (rest from reference TRBV5-1 and TRBJ2-2): KAGVTQTPRYLIKTRGQQVTLSCSPISGHRSVSWYQQTPGQGLQFLFEYFSETQRNKGNFPGRFSGRQFSNSRSEMNVSTLELGDSALYLCASPRPNTGELFFGEGSRLTVL.

This chain joins TRBV2 and TRBJ1-2; TRBD1 matches 7 bases. Unmatched junction bases numbered 12, after V lost 8 bases and J lost 3 bases. This CDR3 contains 15 residues. Per the germline V gene, CDR1 is SNHLY and CDR2 is FYNNEI. CDR3 protein: CASRSTRDRDYGYTF. The CDR3 nucleotides read TGTGCCAGCCGCAGTACAAGGGACAGAGACTATGGCTACACCTTC. Drawing the rest from reference TRBV2 and TRBJ1-2, the complete variable domain is EPEVTQTPSHQVTQMGQEVILRCVPISNHLYFYWYRQILGQKVEFLVSFYNNEISEKSEIFDDQFSVERPDGSNFTLKIRSTKLEDSAMYFCASRSTRDRDYGYTFGSGTRLTVV.

In its sample, this clone was seen once. The V call is TRBV30, the J call TRBJ1-5; D unclear. CDR3 length: 13 amino acids. CDR1 is GTSNPN, CDR2 SVGIG, per germline (reference sequence). Trimming took off 0 bases at V and 7 bases at J, with 10 bases between the two ends. The CDR3 reads CAWSVEGRQPQHF. CDR3 DNA sequence: TGTGCCTGGAGTGTGGAGGGTAGGCAGCCCCAGCATTTT.